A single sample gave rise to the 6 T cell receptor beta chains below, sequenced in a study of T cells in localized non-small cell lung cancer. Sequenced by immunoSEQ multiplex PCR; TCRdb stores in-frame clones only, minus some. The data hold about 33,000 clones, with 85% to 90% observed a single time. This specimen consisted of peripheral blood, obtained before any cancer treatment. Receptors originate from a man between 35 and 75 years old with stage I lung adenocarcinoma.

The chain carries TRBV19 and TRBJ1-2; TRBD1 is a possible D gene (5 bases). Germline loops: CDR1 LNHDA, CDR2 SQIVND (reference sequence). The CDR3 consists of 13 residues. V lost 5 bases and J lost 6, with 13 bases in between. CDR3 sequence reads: CASSSKGKDGYTF. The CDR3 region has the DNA TGTGCCAGTAGTTCCAAGGGGAAGGATGGCTACACCTTC. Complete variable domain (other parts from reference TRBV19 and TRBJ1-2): DGGITQSPKYLFRKEGQNVTLSCEQNLNHDAMYWYRQDPGQGLRLIYYSQIVNDFQKGDIAEGYSVSREKKESFPLTVTSAQKNPTAFYLCASSSKGKDGYTFGSGTRLTVV.

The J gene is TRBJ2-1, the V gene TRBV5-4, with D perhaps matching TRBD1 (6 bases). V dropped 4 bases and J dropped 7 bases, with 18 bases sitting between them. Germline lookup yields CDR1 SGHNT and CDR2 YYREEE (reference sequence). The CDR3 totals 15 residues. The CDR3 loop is CASSIEQGPSNEQFF. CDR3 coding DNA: TGTGCCAGCAGCATTGAACAGGGTCCCTCAAATGAGCAGTTCTTC.

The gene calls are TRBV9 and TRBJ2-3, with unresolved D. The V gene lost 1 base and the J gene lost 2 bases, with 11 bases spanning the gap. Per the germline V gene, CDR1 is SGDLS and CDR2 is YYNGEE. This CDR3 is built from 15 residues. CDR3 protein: CASSVIHSATDTQYF. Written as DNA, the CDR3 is TGTGCCAGCAGCGTAATTCACAGTGCCACAGATACGCAGTATTTT. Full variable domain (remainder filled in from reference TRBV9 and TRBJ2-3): DSGVTQTPKHLITATGQRVTLRCSPRSGDLSVYWYQQSLDQGLQFLIQYYNGEERAKGNILERFSAQQFPDLHSELNLSSLELGDSALYFCASSVIHSATDTQYFGPGTRLTVL.

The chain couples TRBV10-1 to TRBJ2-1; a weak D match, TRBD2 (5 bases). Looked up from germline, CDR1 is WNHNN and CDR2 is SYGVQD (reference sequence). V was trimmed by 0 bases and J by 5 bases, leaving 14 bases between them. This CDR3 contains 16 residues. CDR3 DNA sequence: TGCGCCAGCAGTGAGTCCCGGGATCCTCTCCACAATGAGCAGTTCTTC. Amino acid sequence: CASSESRDPLHNEQFF.

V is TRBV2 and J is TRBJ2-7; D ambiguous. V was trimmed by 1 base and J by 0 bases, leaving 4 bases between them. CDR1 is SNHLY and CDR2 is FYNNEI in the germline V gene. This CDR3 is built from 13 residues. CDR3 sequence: CASSEDYSYEQYF. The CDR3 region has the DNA TGTGCCAGCAGTGAAGACTACTCCTACGAGCAGTACTTC.

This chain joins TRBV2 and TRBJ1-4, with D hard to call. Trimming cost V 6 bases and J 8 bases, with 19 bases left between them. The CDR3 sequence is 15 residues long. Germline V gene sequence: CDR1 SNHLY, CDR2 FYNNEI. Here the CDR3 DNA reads TGTGCCAGCAGCGTGAGTCGAGGCCTTGAGGAAAAACTGTTTTTT. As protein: CASSVSRGLEEKLFF.